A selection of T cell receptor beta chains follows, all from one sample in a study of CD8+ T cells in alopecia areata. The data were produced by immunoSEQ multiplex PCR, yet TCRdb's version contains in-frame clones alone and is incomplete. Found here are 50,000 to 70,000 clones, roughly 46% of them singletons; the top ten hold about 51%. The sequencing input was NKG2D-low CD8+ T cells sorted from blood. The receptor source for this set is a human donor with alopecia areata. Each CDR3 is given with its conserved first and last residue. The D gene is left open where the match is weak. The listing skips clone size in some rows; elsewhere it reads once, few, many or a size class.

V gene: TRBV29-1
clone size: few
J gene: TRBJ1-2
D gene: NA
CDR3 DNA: TGCAGCGTTCGGAACGAAAACTATGGCTACACCTTC
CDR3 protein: CSVRNENYGYTF

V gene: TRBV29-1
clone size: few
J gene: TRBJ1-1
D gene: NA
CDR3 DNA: TGCAGCGTTGTAAAGAACACTGAAGCTTTCTTT
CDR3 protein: CSVVKNTEAFF

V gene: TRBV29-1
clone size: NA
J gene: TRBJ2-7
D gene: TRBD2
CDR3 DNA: TGCAGCGTTGAGCCTAGCGGGGCTACCGAGCAGTACTTC
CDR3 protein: CSVEPSGATEQYF

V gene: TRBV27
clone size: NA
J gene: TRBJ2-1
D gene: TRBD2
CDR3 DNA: TGTGCCAGCAGTCCCCTCTCGACTAGCGGGGATGAGCAGTTCTTC
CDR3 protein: CASSPLSTSGDEQFF

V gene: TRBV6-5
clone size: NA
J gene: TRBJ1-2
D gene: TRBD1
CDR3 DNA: TGTGCCAGCAGTTACCATCGGACAGGGGGCGATGGCTACACCTTC
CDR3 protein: CASSYHRTGGDGYTF

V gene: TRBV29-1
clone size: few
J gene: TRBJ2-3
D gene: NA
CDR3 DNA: TGCAGCGTTGAGGAACGGTACGGGAATACGCAGTATTTT
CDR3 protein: CSVEERYGNTQYF

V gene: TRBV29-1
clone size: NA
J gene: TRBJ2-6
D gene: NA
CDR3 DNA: TGCAGCGTTCATACCCGGGACATAGCTTCTGGGGCCAACGTCCTGACTTTC
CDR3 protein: CSVHTRDIASGANVLTF

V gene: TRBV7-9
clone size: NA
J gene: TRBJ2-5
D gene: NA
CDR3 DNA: TGTGCCAGCAGCACGCAGGGTGTACAAGAGACCCAGTACTTC
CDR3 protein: CASSTQGVQETQYF

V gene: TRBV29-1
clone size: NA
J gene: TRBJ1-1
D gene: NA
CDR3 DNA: TGCAGCGCTGCGGACGGCAGCAACACTGAAGCTTTCTTT
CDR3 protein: CSAADGSNTEAFF

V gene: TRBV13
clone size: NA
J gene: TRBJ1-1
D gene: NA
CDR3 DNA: TGTGCCAGCAGCCCAAACCAGGGGTACACTGAAGCTTTCTTT
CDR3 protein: CASSPNQGYTEAFF

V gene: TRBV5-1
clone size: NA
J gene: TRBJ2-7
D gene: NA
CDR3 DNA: TGCGCCAGCAGCCCGAACGAGAATTACTACGAGCAGTACTTC
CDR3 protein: CASSPNENYYEQYF

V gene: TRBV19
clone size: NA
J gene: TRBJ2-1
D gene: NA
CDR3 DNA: TGTGCCAGTAGTATAGGAATGAATGAGCAGTTCTTC
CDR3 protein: CASSIGMNEQFF

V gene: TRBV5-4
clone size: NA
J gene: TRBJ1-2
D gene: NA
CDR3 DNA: TGTGCCAGCAGCTTTTCAGGGGCCCTTGGCTACACCTTC
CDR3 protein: CASSFSGALGYTF

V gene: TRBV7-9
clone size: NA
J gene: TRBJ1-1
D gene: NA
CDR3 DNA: TGTGCCAGCAGATTTGAACAGGAGTTTATGGAAGCTTTCTTT
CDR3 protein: CASRFEQEFMEAFF

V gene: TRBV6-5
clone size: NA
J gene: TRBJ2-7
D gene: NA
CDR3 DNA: TGTGCCAGCAGTTCCGGGGACGTTTTTGAGCAGTACTTC
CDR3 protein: CASSSGDVFEQYF

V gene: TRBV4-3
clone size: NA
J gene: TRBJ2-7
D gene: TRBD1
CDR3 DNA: TGCGCCAGCAGCCAAGGGAGACAGGGGCCCTACGAGCAGTACTTC
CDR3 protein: CASSQGRQGPYEQYF

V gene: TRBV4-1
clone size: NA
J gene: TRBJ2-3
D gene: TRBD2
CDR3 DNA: TGCGCCAGCAGCCCGGGACTAGCGAGAACAGATACGCAGTATTTT
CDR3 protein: CASSPGLARTDTQYF

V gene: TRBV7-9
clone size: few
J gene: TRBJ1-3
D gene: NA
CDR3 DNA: TGTGCCAGCTTGGGGTCTACGTACGGGGACGATGGAAACACCATATATTTT
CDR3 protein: CASLGSTYGDDGNTIYF

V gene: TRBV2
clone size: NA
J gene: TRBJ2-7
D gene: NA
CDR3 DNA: TGTGCCAGCAGTGAAGCGGGTGACGAGCAGTACTTC
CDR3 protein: CASSEAGDEQYF

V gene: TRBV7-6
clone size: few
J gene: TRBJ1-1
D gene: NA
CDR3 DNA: TGTGCCAGCAGCTTAGCGGGGGGAGGCACTGAAGCTTTCTTT
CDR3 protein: CASSLAGGGTEAFF

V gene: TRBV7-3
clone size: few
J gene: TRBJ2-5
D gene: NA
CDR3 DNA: TGTGCCAGCAGCTTGTTGCGACTCAATCGGCAAGAGACCCAGTACTTC
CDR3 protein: CASSLLRLNRQETQYF

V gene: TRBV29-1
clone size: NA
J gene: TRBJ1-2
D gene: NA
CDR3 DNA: TGCAGCGTGGACGTGGGGTACTATGGCTACACCTTC
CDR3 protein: CSVDVGYYGYTF

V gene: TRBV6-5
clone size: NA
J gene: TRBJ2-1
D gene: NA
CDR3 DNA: TGTGCCAGCACCTCCCTCGGACAGAATTACAATGAGCAGTTCTTC
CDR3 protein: CASTSLGQNYNEQFF

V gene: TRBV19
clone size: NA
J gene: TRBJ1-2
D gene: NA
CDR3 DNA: TGTGCCAGTAGTCCAATACCTAACTATGGCTACACCTTC
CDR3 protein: CASSPIPNYGYTF

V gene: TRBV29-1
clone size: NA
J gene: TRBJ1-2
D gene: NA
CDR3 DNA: TGCAGCGGGGGCCCGCCCTCGTGGGGCTATGGCTACACCTTC
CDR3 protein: CSGGPPSWGYGYTF